The rows below give T cell receptor beta chains drawn from one sample of a study of blood T cell repertoires in COVID-19. Measured with immunoSEQ multiplex PCR; TCRdb has only the in-frame clones, and not every one. The table shows around 100,000 clones, with almost 90% occurring only once. The sequencing sample was made of peripheral blood. These receptors originate from a human donor in a cohort sampled during active COVID-19. CDR3s include the opening cysteine and the closing phenylalanine or tryptophan. Fields, in order: V gene, D gene, J gene, clone size, CDR3 DNA, CDR3 protein. D genes are given only for firm matches. Expanded clones are given a class, and other clones once, few, many or no size at all.

TRBV12-2	.	TRBJ2-3	.	TGTGCAAGTCGCTCACCCGGGACTAGCGGGAGCACAGATACGCAGTATTTT	CASRSPGTSGSTDTQYF
TRBV6-5	.	TRBJ2-2	.	TGTGCCAGCATAAATCTAGGGGGCACCGGGGAGCTGTTTTTT	CASINLGGTGELFF
TRBV18	.	TRBJ2-1	.	TGTGCCAGCTCCCCGGCGGGGACAGCGCTGAGCTCCTACAATGAGCAGTTCTTC	CASSPAGTALSSYNEQFF
TRBV4-3	.	TRBJ1-1	.	TGCGCCAGCAGCCAGCAGGGTTTCACTGAAGCTTTCTTT	CASSQQGFTEAFF
TRBV11-2	.	TRBJ1-1	.	TGTGCCAGCAGCTTTGCCGCTGACACGAACACTGAAGCTTTCTTT	CASSFAADTNTEAFF
TRBV29-1	TRBD2	TRBJ2-1	.	TGCAGCGTTTTTCTAGCGGGAAACAATGAGCAGTTCTTC	CSVFLAGNNEQFF
TRBV6-5	TRBD1	TRBJ1-5	.	TGTGCCAGCAGAAGGAGGACAGGTAGTGATCAGCCCCAGCATTTT	CASRRRTGSDQPQHF
TRBV5-4	.	TRBJ2-7	.	TGTGCCAGCAGCTTGGAGGCTTCTAGCTACGAGCAGTACTTC	CASSLEASSYEQYF
TRBV9	.	TRBJ2-3	.	TGTGCCAGCAGCGTAGCGGGAGGACAGAGGTCCACAGATACGCAGTATTTT	CASSVAGGQRSTDTQYF
TRBV7-9	.	TRBJ2-2	.	TGTGCCAGCAGCCCCCGTGGGTCGGCGGCAAACACCGGGGAGCTGTTTTTT	CASSPRGSAANTGELFF
TRBV11-2	.	TRBJ2-1	.	TGTGCCAGCAGCTTCGGGGTGAGCTCCTACAATGAGCAGTTCTTC	CASSFGVSSYNEQFF
TRBV10-3	.	TRBJ2-7	.	TGTGCCATCAGTGAGCTAGGCCCCGAGCAGTACTTC	CAISELGPEQYF
TRBV7-2	TRBD1	TRBJ2-7	.	TGTGCCAGCAGCTCTCGGACAGGTAACGGGTACGAGCAGTACTTC	CASSSRTGNGYEQYF
TRBV18	.	TRBJ2-3	.	TGTGCCAGCTCAGTTTGGAGCGGGCGAACAGATACGCAGTATTTT	CASSVWSGRTDTQYF
TRBV29-1	TRBD2	TRBJ2-5	once	TGCAGCGTTGAAAGCCCGGCCCGGGTAGCGGGAGAGACCCAGTACTTC	CSVESPARVAGETQYF
TRBV10-3	.	TRBJ2-7	.	TGTGCCATCAGTGAGTCCCACGGGGACGAGCAGTACTTC	CAISESHGDEQYF
TRBV5-4	.	TRBJ1-6	.	TGTGCCAGCAGCTTAGGGACTCGTCCGAATTCACCCCTCCACTTT	CASSLGTRPNSPLHF
TRBV19	TRBD1	TRBJ1-1	.	TGTGCCAGTTCCGGGACAGCCGAAGGGAAGGCTTTCTTT	CASSGTAEGKAFF
TRBV19	.	TRBJ2-6	.	TGTGCCAGTAGTATATCTGGGGGCGGAACTGGGGCCAACGTCCTGACTTTC	CASSISGGGTGANVLTF
TRBV6-5	TRBD1	TRBJ1-2	once	TGTGCCAGCACCCGGGACAGCCTCTATGGCTACACCTTC	CASTRDSLYGYTF
TRBV7-2	TRBD2	TRBJ2-2	.	TGTGCCAGCAGCATGGGACTAGCGGGAGCTAGTGGGGAGCTGTTTTTT	CASSMGLAGASGELFF
TRBV7-3	.	TRBJ2-2	.	TGTGCCAGCAGCCCCAGGGGGGTGGAGGAGCTGTTTTTT	CASSPRGVEELFF
TRBV28	TRBD1	TRBJ1-2	few	TGTGCCAGCAGATTCACCGGGACAGGGACGCGCTATGGCTACACCTTC	CASRFTGTGTRYGYTF
TRBV19	.	TRBJ2-7	medium-sized	TGTGCCTCGAGTCACCGCTACGAGCAGTACTTC	CASSHRYEQYF
TRBV9	.	TRBJ2-3	.	TGTGCCAGCAGCTTCGGACAGTACACAGATACGCAGTATTTT	CASSFGQYTDTQYF
TRBV2	TRBD1	TRBJ2-1	.	TGTGCCCAGAAGGCCGGACAGGGGACCTACAATGAGCAGTTCTTC	CAQKAGQGTYNEQFF
TRBV19	.	TRBJ1-1	few	TGTGCCAGTAGTATAAATGACAGACCGAACACTGAAGCTTTCTTT	CASSINDRPNTEAFF
TRBV2	TRBD2	TRBJ2-7	.	TGTGCCAGCAGATTTAGACTAGCGGGAGCCAGCGAGCAGTACTTC	CASRFRLAGASEQYF